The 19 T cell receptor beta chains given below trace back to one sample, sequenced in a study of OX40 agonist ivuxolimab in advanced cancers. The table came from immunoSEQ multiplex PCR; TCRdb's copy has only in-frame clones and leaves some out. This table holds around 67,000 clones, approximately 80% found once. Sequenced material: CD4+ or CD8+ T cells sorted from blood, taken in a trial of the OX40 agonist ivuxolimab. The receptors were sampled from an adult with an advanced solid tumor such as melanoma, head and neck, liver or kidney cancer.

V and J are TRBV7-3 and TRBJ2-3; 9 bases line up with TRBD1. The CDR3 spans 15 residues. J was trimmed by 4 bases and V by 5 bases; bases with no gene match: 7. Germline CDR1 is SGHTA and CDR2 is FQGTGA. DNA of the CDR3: TGTGCCAGCAGCCCAGACAGGGGGGGAGCAGATACGCAGTATTTT. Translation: CASSPDRGGADTQYF.

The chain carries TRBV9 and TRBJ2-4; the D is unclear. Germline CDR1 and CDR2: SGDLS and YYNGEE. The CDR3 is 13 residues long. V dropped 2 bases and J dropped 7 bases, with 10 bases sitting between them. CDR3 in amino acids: CASSVQQNNIQYF. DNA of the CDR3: TGTGCCAGCAGCGTTCAACAGAATAACATTCAGTACTTC.

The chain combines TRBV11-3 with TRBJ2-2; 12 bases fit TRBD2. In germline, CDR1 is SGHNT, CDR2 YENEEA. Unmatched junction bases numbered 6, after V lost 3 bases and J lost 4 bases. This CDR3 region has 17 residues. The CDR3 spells CASSFSSGGAPTGELFF. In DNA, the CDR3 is TGTGCCAGCAGCTTCTCTAGCGGGGGGGCTCCCACCGGGGAGCTGTTTTTT.

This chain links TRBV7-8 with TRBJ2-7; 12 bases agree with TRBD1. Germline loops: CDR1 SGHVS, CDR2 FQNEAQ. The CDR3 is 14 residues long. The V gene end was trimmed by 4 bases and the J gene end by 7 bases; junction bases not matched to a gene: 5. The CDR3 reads CASSSGQGAREQYF. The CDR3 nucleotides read TGTGCCAGCAGCTCGGGACAGGGGGCGCGGGAGCAGTACTTC.

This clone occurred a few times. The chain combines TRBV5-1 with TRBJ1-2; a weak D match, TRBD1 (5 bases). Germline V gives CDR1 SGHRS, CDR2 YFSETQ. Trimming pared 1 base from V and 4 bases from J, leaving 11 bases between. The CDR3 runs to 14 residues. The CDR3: CASSLLGTFYGYTF. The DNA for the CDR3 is TGCGCCAGCAGCTTGCTAGGGACTTTCTATGGCTACACCTTC.

Here the CDR3 DNA reads TGTGCCTGGACTTCAGGGGCCGCGAGGTACACCTTC. Protein product: CAWTSGAARYTF. The chain recombines TRBV30 with TRBJ1-2; tentative D call: TRBD1 (6 bases). The CDR3 has 12 amino acids. Trimming cost V 4 bases and J 11 bases, with 17 bases left between them. The germline V gene encodes CDR1 GTSNPN and CDR2 SVGIG (reference sequence).

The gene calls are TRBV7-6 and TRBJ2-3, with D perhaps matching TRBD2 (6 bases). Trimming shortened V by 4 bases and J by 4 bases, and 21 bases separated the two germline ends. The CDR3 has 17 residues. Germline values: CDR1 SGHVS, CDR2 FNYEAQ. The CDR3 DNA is TGTGCCAGCAGCTCAACACGCTCTTTCGCTAGCGCAGATACGCAGTATTTT. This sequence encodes CASSSTRSFASADTQYF.

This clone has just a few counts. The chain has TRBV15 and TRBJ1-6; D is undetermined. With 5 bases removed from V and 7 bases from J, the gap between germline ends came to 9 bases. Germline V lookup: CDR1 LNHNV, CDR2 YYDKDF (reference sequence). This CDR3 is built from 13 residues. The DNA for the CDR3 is TGTGCCACCAGCTCTCGACTCAATTCACCCCTCCACTTT. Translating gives CATSSRLNSPLHF. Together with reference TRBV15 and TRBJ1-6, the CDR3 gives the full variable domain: DAMVIQNPRYQVTQFGKPVTLSCSQTLNHNVMYWYQQKSSQAPKLLFHYYDKDFNNEADTPDNFQSRRPNTSFCFLDIRSPGLGDTAMYLCATSSRLNSPLHFGNGTRLTVT.

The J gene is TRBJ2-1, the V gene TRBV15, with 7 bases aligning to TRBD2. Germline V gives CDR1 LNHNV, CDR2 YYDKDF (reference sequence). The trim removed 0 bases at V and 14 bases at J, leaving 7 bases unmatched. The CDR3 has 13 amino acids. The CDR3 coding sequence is TGTGCCACCAGCAGAGATGGGGAGGGCGGGGAGTTCTTC. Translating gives CATSRDGEGGEFF.

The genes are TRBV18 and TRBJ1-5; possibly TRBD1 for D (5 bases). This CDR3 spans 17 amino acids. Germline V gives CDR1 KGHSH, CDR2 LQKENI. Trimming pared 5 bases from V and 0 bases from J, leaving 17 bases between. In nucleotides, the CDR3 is TGTGCCAGCTCAACAGGATCCGCTTTAAATAGCAATCAGCCCCAGCATTTT. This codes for CASSTGSALNSNQPQHF.

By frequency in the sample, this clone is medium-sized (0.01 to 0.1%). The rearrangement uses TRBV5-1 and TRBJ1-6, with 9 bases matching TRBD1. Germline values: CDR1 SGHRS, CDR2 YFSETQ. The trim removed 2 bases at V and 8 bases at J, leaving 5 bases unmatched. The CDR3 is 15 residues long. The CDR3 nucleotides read TGCGCCAGCAGCTTTGGCTGGACAGGGGATTCACCCCTCCACTTT. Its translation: CASSFGWTGDSPLHF.

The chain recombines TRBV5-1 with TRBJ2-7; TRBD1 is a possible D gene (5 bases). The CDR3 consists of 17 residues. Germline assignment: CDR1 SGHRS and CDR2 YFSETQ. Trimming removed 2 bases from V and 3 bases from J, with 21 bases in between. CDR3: CASSFLGQGTILYEQYF. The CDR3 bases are TGCGCCAGCAGCTTTTTGGGGCAGGGCACTATACTCTACGAGCAGTACTTC.

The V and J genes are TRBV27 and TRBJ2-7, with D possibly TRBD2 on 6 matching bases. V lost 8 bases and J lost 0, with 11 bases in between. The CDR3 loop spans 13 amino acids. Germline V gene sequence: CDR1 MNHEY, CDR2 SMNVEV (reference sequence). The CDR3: CASGTLSSYEQYF. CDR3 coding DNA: TGTGCCAGCGGGACTCTTAGCTCCTACGAGCAGTACTTC.

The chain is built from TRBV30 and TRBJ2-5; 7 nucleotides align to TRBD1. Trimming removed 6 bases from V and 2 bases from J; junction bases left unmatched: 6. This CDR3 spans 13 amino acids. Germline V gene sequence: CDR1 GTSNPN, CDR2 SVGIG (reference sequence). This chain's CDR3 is CACSTGLQETQYF. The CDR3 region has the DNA TGTGCCTGCTCGACAGGGTTGCAAGAGACCCAGTACTTC.

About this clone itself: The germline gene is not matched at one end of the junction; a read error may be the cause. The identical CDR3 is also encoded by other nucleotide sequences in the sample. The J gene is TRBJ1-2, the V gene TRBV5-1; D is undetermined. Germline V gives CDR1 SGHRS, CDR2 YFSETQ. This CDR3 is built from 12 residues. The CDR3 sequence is CASSLDLNGYTF. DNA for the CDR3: TGCGCCAGCAGCTTGGATTTAAACGGCTACACCTTT.

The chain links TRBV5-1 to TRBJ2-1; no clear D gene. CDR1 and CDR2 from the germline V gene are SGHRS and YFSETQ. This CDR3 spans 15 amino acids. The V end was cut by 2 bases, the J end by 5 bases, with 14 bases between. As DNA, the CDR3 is TGCGCCAGCAGCTTTGGCGAATTCCTTGACAATGAGCAGTTCTTC. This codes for CASSFGEFLDNEQFF.

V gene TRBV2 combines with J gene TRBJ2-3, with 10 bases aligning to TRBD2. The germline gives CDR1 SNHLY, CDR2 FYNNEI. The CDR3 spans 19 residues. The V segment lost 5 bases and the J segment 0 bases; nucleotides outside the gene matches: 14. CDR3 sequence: CASSYPLLGTSDSTDTQYF. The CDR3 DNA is TGTGCCAGCAGTTACCCGTTACTAGGGACTAGCGACAGCACAGATACGCAGTATTTT.

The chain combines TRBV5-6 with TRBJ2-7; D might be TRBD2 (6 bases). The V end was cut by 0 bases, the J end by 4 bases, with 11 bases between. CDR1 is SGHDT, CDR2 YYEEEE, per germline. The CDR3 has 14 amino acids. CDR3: CASSLGGGGYEQYF. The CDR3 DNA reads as TGTGCCAGCAGCTTGGGCGGTGGGGGGTACGAGCAGTACTTC. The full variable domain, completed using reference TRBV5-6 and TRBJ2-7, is DAGVTQSPTHLIKTRGQQVTLRCSPKSGHDTVSWYQQALGQGPQFIFQYYEEEERQRGNFPDRFSGHQFPNYSSELNVNALLLGDSALYLCASSLGGGGYEQYFGPGTRLTVT.

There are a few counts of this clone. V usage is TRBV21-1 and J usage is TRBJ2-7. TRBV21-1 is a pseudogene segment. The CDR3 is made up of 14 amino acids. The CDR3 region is CASSNRMAGYEQYF. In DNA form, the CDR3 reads TGTGCCAGCAGCAATCGAATGGCTGGGTACGAGCAGTACTTC.